This T cell receptor beta chain was sequenced in a study of shared clonotypes between healthy human individuals. Generated by immunoSEQ multiplex PCR, the TCRdb table keeps only in-frame clones and is missing some. The data hold about a million clones, with around 74% observed a single time. The V gene lost 5 bases and the J gene lost 1 base, with 11 bases spanning the gap. Germline loops: CDR1 LNHDA, CDR2 SQIVND (reference sequence). The CDR3 extends over 14 amino acids. Sequenced: memory CD4+ T cells sorted from blood. Subset reported: CD45RA-negative fraction. This TCR derives from a man aged 18 to 30 in good health. The rearrangement uses TRBV19 and TRBJ1-1, with a weak D call TRBD1 (6 bases). The CDR3: CASSDHRENTEAFF. The CDR3 region has the DNA TGTGCCAGTAGTGACCACAGGGAGAACACTGAAGCTTTCTTT.